Listed below are T cell receptor beta chains from one sample, sequenced in a study of cytomegalovirus exposure and HLA in healthy donors. The method was immunoSEQ multiplex PCR; TCRdb's version includes in-frame clones alone and lacks a portion of them. The sample lists 90,000 to 110,000 clones; 69% were seen once. Sequenced: PBMCs. All receptors derive from a woman in her seventies in good health and CMV-seropositive. Both conserved end residues are part of each CDR3. D genes are given only for firm matches. Expanded clones are given a class, and other clones once, few, many or no size at all.

j_gene: TRBJ1-2
abundance: -
d_gene: TRBD1
v_gene: TRBV6-6
CDR3nt: TGTGCCAGCAAAGGACAGGGGGCCGAAAACTATGGCTACACCTTC
CDR3aa: CASKGQGAENYGYTF

j_gene: TRBJ1-4
abundance: -
d_gene: TRBD1
v_gene: TRBV18
CDR3nt: TGTGCCAGCTCACCGGACAGGGCCGGGGAAAAACTGTTTTTT
CDR3aa: CASSPDRAGEKLFF

j_gene: TRBJ1-2
abundance: -
d_gene: -
v_gene: TRBV19
CDR3nt: TGTGCCCCCGGGGTCGTTTTATATGGCTACACCTTC
CDR3aa: CAPGVVLYGYTF

j_gene: TRBJ1-2
abundance: -
d_gene: TRBD1
v_gene: TRBV6-5
CDR3nt: TGTGCCAGCAGTTACTCACGTTCAGGGGGCTATGGCTACACCTTC
CDR3aa: CASSYSRSGGYGYTF

j_gene: TRBJ1-5
abundance: -
d_gene: -
v_gene: TRBV5-6
CDR3nt: TGTGCCAGCAGCTTTGGGGCGGGGGGTAGCAATCAGCCCCAGCATTTT
CDR3aa: CASSFGAGGSNQPQHF

j_gene: TRBJ2-5
abundance: few
d_gene: -
v_gene: TRBV11-2
CDR3nt: TGTGCCAGCAGCTTAAACAACGCCCCAGGAAACCAAGAGACCCAGTACTTC
CDR3aa: CASSLNNAPGNQETQYF

j_gene: TRBJ2-7
abundance: -
d_gene: TRBD2
v_gene: TRBV2
CDR3nt: TGTGCCATCGGGACTAGCCCCTACGAGCAGTACTTC
CDR3aa: CAIGTSPYEQYF

j_gene: TRBJ2-2
abundance: -
d_gene: -
v_gene: TRBV18
CDR3nt: TGTGCCAGCTCACCGATGGTCGGGGCGAACACCGGGGAGCTGTTTTTT
CDR3aa: CASSPMVGANTGELFF

j_gene: TRBJ1-1
abundance: -
d_gene: -
v_gene: TRBV10-3
CDR3nt: TGTGCCATCAGAGCCGGGACTGCGAACACTGAAGCTTTCTTT
CDR3aa: CAIRAGTANTEAFF

j_gene: TRBJ1-1
abundance: once
d_gene: TRBD1
v_gene: TRBV4-3
CDR3nt: TGCGCCAGCAGCCAAGAATTTACAGGGGGAGACACTGAAGCTTTCTTT
CDR3aa: CASSQEFTGGDTEAFF

j_gene: TRBJ1-2
abundance: -
d_gene: TRBD1
v_gene: TRBV5-6
CDR3nt: TGTGCCAGCAGCCTTACAGGGGTTGATGGCTACACCTTC
CDR3aa: CASSLTGVDGYTF

j_gene: TRBJ1-5
abundance: -
d_gene: -
v_gene: TRBV7-9
CDR3nt: TGTGCCAGCAGCTTTTCAAATCAGCCCCAGCATTTT
CDR3aa: CASSFSNQPQHF

j_gene: TRBJ2-7
abundance: -
d_gene: TRBD2
v_gene: TRBV4-2
CDR3nt: TGTGCCAGCAGCCAACAAACTAGCGGGGCCGCCGGGGAGCAGTACTTC
CDR3aa: CASSQQTSGAAGEQYF

j_gene: TRBJ2-1
abundance: -
d_gene: TRBD1
v_gene: TRBV7-2
CDR3nt: TGTGCCAGCAGCAATCCCGGGACAGGGCCCTACAATGAGCAGTTCTTC
CDR3aa: CASSNPGTGPYNEQFF

j_gene: TRBJ2-5
abundance: once
d_gene: -
v_gene: TRBV4-2
CDR3nt: TGTGCCAGCAGTCCTCGGGACTGGGGTCCCCAAGAGACCCAGTACTTC
CDR3aa: CASSPRDWGPQETQYF

j_gene: TRBJ1-5
abundance: few
d_gene: -
v_gene: TRBV2
CDR3nt: TGTGCCAGCAGTGGAGGCAGGGTAAGCAATCAGCCCCAGCATTTT
CDR3aa: CASSGGRVSNQPQHF

j_gene: TRBJ2-2
abundance: -
d_gene: -
v_gene: TRBV5-4
CDR3nt: TGTGCCAGCAGCTTGAACCACAATCCCGGGGAGCTGTTTTTT
CDR3aa: CASSLNHNPGELFF

j_gene: TRBJ1-2
abundance: -
d_gene: -
v_gene: TRBV10-3
CDR3nt: TGTGCCATCAGGCCGGGAACGAACTATGGCTACACCTTC
CDR3aa: CAIRPGTNYGYTF

j_gene: TRBJ1-3
abundance: once
d_gene: TRBD1
v_gene: TRBV6-1
CDR3nt: TGTGCCAGCAGTGTGGGTGGACAGGGTCGAAACACCATATATTTT
CDR3aa: CASSVGGQGRNTIYF

j_gene: TRBJ1-2
abundance: -
d_gene: TRBD1
v_gene: TRBV5-1
CDR3nt: TGCGCCAGCAGCCGCGCATCGACAGGGAACTATGGCTACACCTTC
CDR3aa: CASSRASTGNYGYTF

j_gene: TRBJ2-7
abundance: -
d_gene: TRBD2
v_gene: TRBV5-8
CDR3nt: TGTGCCAGCAGTCGAAGCGGGGGGGGATCCTACGAGCAGTACTTC
CDR3aa: CASSRSGGGSYEQYF

j_gene: TRBJ1-2
abundance: -
d_gene: TRBD1
v_gene: TRBV7-9
CDR3nt: TGTGCCAGCAGCAAGGACAGGGATTATTCCTATGGCTACACCTTC
CDR3aa: CASSKDRDYSYGYTF

j_gene: TRBJ2-7
abundance: -
d_gene: -
v_gene: TRBV29-1
CDR3nt: TGCAGCGTCGCAACTAGCTACCCGTCCTACGAGCAGTACTTC
CDR3aa: CSVATSYPSYEQYF

j_gene: TRBJ1-1
abundance: -
d_gene: TRBD1
v_gene: TRBV7-2
CDR3nt: TGTGCCAGCACCGTTACAGGGGGCGCCCCTGAAGCTTTCTTT
CDR3aa: CASTVTGGAPEAFF

j_gene: TRBJ1-2
abundance: -
d_gene: TRBD1
v_gene: TRBV7-2
CDR3nt: TGTGCCAGCAGCTCGGACAGGGGCTATGGCTACACCTTC
CDR3aa: CASSSDRGYGYTF

j_gene: TRBJ2-1
abundance: -
d_gene: TRBD1
v_gene: TRBV30
CDR3nt: TGTGCCTGGACCCCGGGACAGGGTTCCTACAATGAGCAGTTCTTC
CDR3aa: CAWTPGQGSYNEQFF

j_gene: TRBJ2-3
abundance: -
d_gene: TRBD2
v_gene: TRBV6-1
CDR3nt: TGTGCCAGCAGAACGGGACTAGCGGGGGGAGATACGCAGTATTTT
CDR3aa: CASRTGLAGGDTQYF

j_gene: TRBJ2-7
abundance: once
d_gene: -
v_gene: TRBV18
CDR3nt: TGTGCCAGCTCACCCCAGGTGGAGCAGTACTTC
CDR3aa: CASSPQVEQYF

j_gene: TRBJ1-2
abundance: few
d_gene: -
v_gene: TRBV30
CDR3nt: TGTGCCTGGTTTCCCCGGGGGGGCTATGGCTACACCTTC
CDR3aa: CAWFPRGGYGYTF

j_gene: TRBJ1-6
abundance: -
d_gene: -
v_gene: TRBV19
CDR3nt: TGTGCCAGTAGTATGGCGGGTTCACCCCTCCACTTT
CDR3aa: CASSMAGSPLHF

j_gene: TRBJ2-1
abundance: -
d_gene: TRBD2
v_gene: TRBV15
CDR3nt: TGTGCCACCAGTGGGACTAGCGGGTATGAGCAGTTCTTC
CDR3aa: CATSGTSGYEQFF

j_gene: TRBJ1-1
abundance: -
d_gene: -
v_gene: TRBV12-5
CDR3nt: TGTGCTAGTGGTTTGGTAATCAGGGGTGAGAACACTGAAGCTTTCTTT
CDR3aa: CASGLVIRGENTEAFF

j_gene: TRBJ2-7
abundance: once
d_gene: TRBD2
v_gene: TRBV11-2
CDR3nt: TGTGCCAGCAGCTTAACGGGGGGTTCCTACGAGCAGTACTTC
CDR3aa: CASSLTGGSYEQYF

j_gene: TRBJ2-7
abundance: -
d_gene: TRBD2
v_gene: TRBV27
CDR3nt: TGTGCCAGCAGACTAGCGGGTAATACGAGAGAGCAGTACTTC
CDR3aa: CASRLAGNTREQYF

j_gene: TRBJ2-1
abundance: -
d_gene: TRBD2
v_gene: TRBV5-1
CDR3nt: TGCGCCAGCAGCTTAAGCGGGGACCTATGGGATGAGCAGTTCTTC
CDR3aa: CASSLSGDLWDEQFF

j_gene: TRBJ2-5
abundance: -
d_gene: -
v_gene: TRBV7-2
CDR3nt: TGTGCCAGCAGCCAGGTATGGAACCAAGAGACCCAGTACTTC
CDR3aa: CASSQVWNQETQYF

j_gene: TRBJ2-1
abundance: -
d_gene: TRBD2
v_gene: TRBV4-3
CDR3nt: TGCGCCAGCAGCCAAGATCCAGCGGGGGGAAACAATGAGCAGTTCTTC
CDR3aa: CASSQDPAGGNNEQFF

j_gene: TRBJ2-5
abundance: -
d_gene: -
v_gene: TRBV6-6
CDR3nt: TGTGCCAGCAGTGCCCAGGGGGAGGTTCAAGAGACCCAGTACTTC
CDR3aa: CASSAQGEVQETQYF

j_gene: TRBJ2-3
abundance: few
d_gene: -
v_gene: TRBV6-1
CDR3nt: TGTGCCAGCTACGGGCTAAGGGGGACAGATACGCAGTATTTT
CDR3aa: CASYGLRGTDTQYF

j_gene: TRBJ1-5
abundance: -
d_gene: TRBD1
v_gene: TRBV19
CDR3nt: TGTGCCAGTAGTATACTGGACAGGGAGTACGAGCCCCAGCATTTT
CDR3aa: CASSILDREYEPQHF

j_gene: TRBJ1-4
abundance: -
d_gene: -
v_gene: TRBV30
CDR3nt: TGTGCCTCCGTACAGTTAGAAAAACTGTTTTTT
CDR3aa: CASVQLEKLFF

j_gene: TRBJ1-5
abundance: -
d_gene: -
v_gene: TRBV23-1
CDR3nt: TGCGCCAGCATCGCAGAAACGGGAGACTTCGAGGCCCAGCATTTT
CDR3aa: CASIAETGDFEAQHF

j_gene: TRBJ2-1
abundance: -
d_gene: TRBD2
v_gene: TRBV10-3
CDR3nt: TGTGCCAGCACTAGCGGGGGGGCCGATGAGCAGTTCTTC
CDR3aa: CASTSGGADEQFF

j_gene: TRBJ1-3
abundance: -
d_gene: -
v_gene: TRBV10-3
CDR3nt: TGTGCCATCGATGACAGAAACTCTGGAAACACCATATATTTT
CDR3aa: CAIDDRNSGNTIYF

j_gene: TRBJ2-5
abundance: -
d_gene: TRBD1
v_gene: TRBV9
CDR3nt: TGTGCCAGCAGCGTAGAGGGGACAGGGTGGGAGACCCAGTACTTC
CDR3aa: CASSVEGTGWETQYF